The TCR beta chain under discussion was sequenced for a study of blood T cell repertoires in COVID-19. At the level of the study: T cells, B-cell-depleted T cells, or PBMCs provided the cDNA or gDNA that served as material.

Per the authors' pipeline: Researchers report that nucleated cell counts were estimated from reference gene primer amplification. Clones were read by immunoSEQ multiplex PCR, and TCRdb kept only the in-frame ones, dropping some. V and J calls plus clone size are reproduced from that table; the DNA served to infer D and trimming. The sample gives fewer than 120,000 clones, 82% of which show up once; approximately 15% is in the top ten. Germline CDR1 LGHNA, CDR2 YSLEER. The CDR3 loop spans 15 amino acids. Trimming pared 3 bases from V and 11 bases from J, leaving 20 bases between. This clonotype originated in a woman aged 60-75 years with acute or convalescent COVID-19. The sample taken for sequencing was peripheral blood. The rearrangement joins TRBV4-3 to TRBJ1-5; TRBD1 might be the D (5 bases). CDR3 in DNA: TGCGCCAGCAGCCAGCAGCTTGGGCCCAGGGTTGCCCAGCATTTT. Translation: CASSQQLGPRVAQHF.